Listed here are 9 T cell receptor beta chains from one sample, sequenced in a study of identical twins. TCRdb processed the 5' RACE reads anew with MiXCR; each CDR3 protein has one entry. In the table there are roughly 1.6 million distinct CDR3 sequences, about 31% of which are singletons. Sequenced input: cord blood. Receptor source: a newborn girl in good health.

This clonotype was counted a few times. This chain uses TRBV11-2 with TRBJ2-7, with D perhaps TRBD2 (5 bases). This CDR3 contains 14 residues. The germline gives CDR1 SGHAT, CDR2 FQNNGV. V lost 5 bases, J lost 3 bases, and 14 bases lay in between. The CDR3 bases are TGTGCCAGCAGCACCTTACGGGGTCACTACGAGCAGTACTTC. Amino acids: CASSTLRGHYEQYF.

This chain connects TRBV4-2 to TRBJ2-7, with 13 bases identical to TRBD2. This CDR3 is built from 16 residues. Germline V gene data show CDR1 as LGHNA and CDR2 as YNFKEQ. Germline trimming cut 4 bases from V and 5 bases from J; bases unmatched to any gene: 8. Here the CDR3 DNA reads TGTGCCAGCAGCCGGACACTAGCGGGAGGGGCCGACGAGCAGTACTTC. It specifies CASSRTLAGGADEQYF.

This rearrangement joins TRBV20-1 to TRBJ2-1; unclear D gene. The germline CDR1 and CDR2 sequences are DFQATT and SNEGSKA (reference sequence). Trimming cost V 3 bases and J 0 bases, with 18 bases left between them. The CDR3 consists of 17 residues. CDR3 nucleotide sequence: TGCAGTGCTAGCGACATTGAATGGTCCAGCTCCTACAATGAGCAGTTCTTC. Translated, it gives CSASDIEWSSSYNEQFF.

This clonotype was found a few times. CDR3 nucleotides: TGTGCCAGCAGTTTATTAGGAATCAGCACAGATACGCAGTATTTT. It translates to CASSLLGISTDTQYF. The V call is TRBV27, the J call TRBJ2-3; unclear D gene. Germline lookup yields CDR1 MNHEY and CDR2 SMNVEV (reference sequence). The germline V and J ends were trimmed by 1 base and 0 bases, with 8 bases remaining between them. This CDR3 spans 15 amino acids.

This chain links TRBV6-2 or TRBV6-3 with TRBJ2-2; D possibly uses TRBD1 or TRBD2 (5 bases each). There are 16 residues in the CDR3. Germline V CDR1 and CDR2: MNHEY, SVGEGT. Trimming shortened V by 8 bases and J by 2 bases, and 18 bases separated the two germline ends. DNA of the CDR3: TGTGCCAGCGGGGGTCCGCTTCCTAGCAACACCGGGGAGCTGTTTTTT. Its translation is CASGGPLPSNTGELFF.

This rearrangement joins TRBV27 to TRBJ2-1; TRBD2 aligns across 7 bases. V dropped 5 bases and J dropped 5; count of bases not matched to a gene: 3. This CDR3 has 13 residues. The germline V gene has CDR1 MNHEY and CDR2 SMNVEV (reference sequence). The CDR3 sequence is CASSASGDNEQFF. DNA for the CDR3: TGTGCCAGCAGTGCGAGCGGGGACAATGAGCAGTTCTTC.

This clonotype has more than one count but fewer than ten. This chain links TRBV2 with TRBJ1-5, with TRBD1 matching over 9 bases. This CDR3 has 14 amino acids. The germline gives CDR1 SNHLY, CDR2 FYNNEI. V was clipped by 6 bases and J by 5 bases; unmatched bases: 5. The CDR3 loop reads CASSRDREDQPQHF. The CDR3 DNA follows: TGTGCCAGCAGCCGGGACAGGGAAGATCAGCCCCAGCATTTT.

This clonotype was recorded a few times. This chain joins TRBV20-1 and TRBJ2-5; no definite D call. The assigned J gene may be wrong: the sequence end matches TRBJ2-7 better. This CDR3 is 12 amino acids long. The germline V gene encodes CDR1 DFQATT and CDR2 SNEGSKA (reference sequence). The CDR3 nucleotides read TGCAGTGCTAGGACACGAGGCTACGAGCAGTACTTC. Amino acids: CSARTRGYEQYF.

This chain uses TRBV2 with TRBJ1-2; 8 nucleotides match TRBD1. CDR1 and CDR2 from the germline V gene are SNHLY and FYNNEI. The CDR3 runs to 13 residues. V was clipped by 11 bases and J by 5 bases; unmatched bases: 10. CDR3 sequence: CARRDRSLYGYTF. CDR3 nucleotides: TGTGCCCGTAGGGACAGGAGCTTATATGGCTACACCTTC. Combining the CDR3 with reference TRBV2 and TRBJ1-2 gives the whole variable domain EPEVTQTPSHQVTQMGQEVILRCVPISNHLYFYWYRQILGQKVEFLVSFYNNEISEKSEIFDDQFSVERPDGSNFTLKIRSTKLEDSAMYFCARRDRSLYGYTFGSGTRLTVV.